This T cell receptor beta chain emerged from a study of cytomegalovirus exposure and HLA in healthy donors. V lost 3 bases and J 2 bases, leaving 13 bases between the germline ends. The CDR3 covers 16 residues. Germline V lookup: CDR1 KGHSH, CDR2 LQKENI. Concerning this clone itself: Its antigen remains unidentified.

Regarding the study as a whole: The authors later linked a missense DCLRE1C variant to TCR beta V- and J-gene trimming. TCR beta chains numbering under 200 were designated cytomegalovirus-associated.

In the PCR, 60 Vbeta and 13 Jbeta primers were used. Clones were read by immunoSEQ multiplex PCR, and TCRdb kept only the in-frame ones, dropping some. This sample has about 210,000 clones; around four fifths occur once, and the top ten carry about 10%. The rearrangement uses TRBV18 and TRBJ1-4; TRBD1 is a possible D gene (6 bases). This TCR came from a woman aged 50 to 60 in good health and CMV-seropositive. Sequenced input: PBMCs. This CDR3 reads CASSPLQGATNEKLFF. In DNA form, the CDR3 reads TGTGCCAGCTCACCGTTACAGGGCGCTACTAATGAAAAACTGTTTTTT.